The 31 T cell receptor beta chains in this list originate from one sample, sequenced in a study of blood T cells in healthy people across ages. The authors ran a second PCR of 7 to 11 cycles using a sample-barcoded 5' primer and a J-beta primer mix. Using its own MiXCR run on the 5' RACE reads, TCRdb lists one record per CDR3 protein. The sample shows hundreds of thousands of distinct CDR3 sequences, about 42% of them seen only once. Sequencing input: blood. All receptors derive from a woman aged 55-69 years in good health.

This clonotype turned up a few times. The chain uses TRBV5-1 and TRBJ2-7; D is undetermined. The CDR3 consists of 13 residues. V was shortened by 4 bases and J by 0 bases, with 8 bases between the two germline ends. Germline V CDR1 and CDR2: SGHRS, YFSETQ. CDR3 nucleotides: TGCGCCAGCAGCACGACAACCTCCTACGAGCAGTACTTC. Translated, it gives CASSTTTSYEQYF. The whole variable domain, remainder taken from reference TRBV5-1 and TRBJ2-7, is KAGVTQTPRYLIKTRGQQVTLSCSPISGHRSVSWYQQTPGQGLQFLFEYFSETQRNKGNFPGRFSGRQFSNSRSEMNVSTLELGDSALYLCASSTTTSYEQYFGPGTRLTVT.

The chain combines TRBV27 with TRBJ2-4; 8 bases fit TRBD1. The CDR3 is 15 residues long. Trimming at V came to 3 bases and at J to 8 bases, leaving 9 bases not matched to a gene. Germline values: CDR1 MNHEY, CDR2 SMNVEV (reference sequence). This CDR3 is CASSFYGQGVDIQYF. The CDR3 nucleotides read TGTGCCAGCAGTTTTTATGGACAGGGAGTGGACATTCAGTACTTC.

The V call is TRBV7-8, the J call TRBJ2-3; tentatively, D is TRBD1 (5 bases). The J call may be mistaken, given a closer DNA end match to TRBJ1-4. Germline CDR1 reads SGHVS; CDR2 reads FQNEAQ. The CDR3 runs to 14 residues. CDR3 loop: CASSSNPGTEKLFF. The CDR3 coding sequence is TGTGCCAGCAGCTCCAACCCAGGGACGGAAAAACTGTTTTTT.

This clonotype was recorded at least ten times. V usage is TRBV11-2 and J usage is TRBJ2-5, with 7 bases identical to TRBD1. V lost 4 bases and J lost 7; bases outside the gene matches: 15. Germline lookup yields CDR1 SGHAT and CDR2 FQNNGV. The CDR3 runs 16 residues. The CDR3 spells CASSSMTGTAWGTQYF. CDR3 DNA: TGTGCCAGCAGCTCAATGACCGGGACAGCCTGGGGGACCCAGTACTTC.

The chain carries TRBV20-1 and TRBJ2-5, with TRBD1 matching 10 bases. This CDR3 is 11 amino acids long. Germline values: CDR1 DFQATT, CDR2 SNEGSKA (reference sequence). The CDR3 DNA is TGCTCACGACAGGGGGCAGAGACCCAGTACTTC. Translating gives CSRQGAETQYF.

CDR3 nucleotides: TGTGCCAGCAGCCCCGACAGCGGGACTAGCGGGGGGGATACGCAGTATTTT. Its translation is CASSPDSGTSGGDTQYF. This chain joins TRBV7-9 and TRBJ2-3; 15 positions agree with TRBD2. Germline V gene sequence: CDR1 SEHNR, CDR2 FQNEAQ (reference sequence). The CDR3 is 17 residues long. Unmatched junction bases numbered 9, after V lost 5 bases and J lost 6 bases.

The V gene is TRBV9, the J gene TRBJ1-6; no firm D call. The V gene's germline CDR1 is SGDLS and CDR2 YYNGEE. The CDR3 loop spans 15 amino acids. The V and J ends lost 4 bases and 7 bases respectively, with 15 bases between them. The CDR3 protein is CASSTSGVVNSPLHF. CDR3 in DNA: TGTGCCAGCAGCACCTCGGGCGTAGTGAATTCACCCCTCCACTTT. The whole variable domain, remainder taken from reference TRBV9 and TRBJ1-6, is DSGVTQTPKHLITATGQRVTLRCSPRSGDLSVYWYQQSLDQGLQFLIQYYNGEERAKGNILERFSAQQFPDLHSELNLSSLELGDSALYFCASSTSGVVNSPLHFGNGTRLTVT.

V gene TRBV6-6 combines with J gene TRBJ2-5; D is tentatively TRBD1 or TRBD2 (6 bases each). This CDR3 has 15 residues. CDR1 is MNHNY and CDR2 is SVGAGI in the germline V gene (reference sequence). V was cut by 6 bases and J by 1 base, with 15 bases left in between. The DNA of the CDR3 is TGTGCCAGCAGCCACGGGGGCACACTCCAAGAGACCCAGTACTTC. Translating it yields CASSHGGTLQETQYF.

This clonotype was observed a handful of times. The chain has TRBV5-1 and TRBJ2-3; 9 bases map to TRBD2. Trimming took 2 bases from V and 0 from J; bases not matched to a gene: 4. Germline CDR1 is SGHRS and CDR2 is YFSETQ. This CDR3 is 16 amino acids long. The CDR3 nucleotides read TGCGCCAGCAGCTTTTCCAGCGGGGGGAGCACAGATACGCAGTATTTT. Translating it yields CASSFSSGGSTDTQYF.

The chain employs TRBV4-1 and TRBJ1-1; D is ambiguous. The CDR3 is made up of 13 amino acids. The ends were cut back, 0 bases at V and 9 bases at J, with 11 bases in the middle. Germline V lookup: CDR1 MGHRA, CDR2 YSYEKL. CDR3 residues: CASSQDGQRQAFF. CDR3 nucleotide sequence: TGCGCCAGCAGCCAAGATGGTCAGCGGCAAGCTTTCTTT.

This clonotype has a count of ten or more. V is TRBV20-1 and J is TRBJ2-6, with D maybe TRBD1 (6 bases). The CDR3 runs to 18 residues. From germline, CDR1 is DFQATT and CDR2 SNEGSKA (reference sequence). The V end was cut by 6 bases, the J end by 0 bases, with 21 bases between. CDR3 loop: CSARNRVPLHSGANVLTF. CDR3 DNA sequence: TGCAGTGCCAGGAACAGGGTTCCCTTGCACTCTGGGGCCAACGTCCTGACTTTC.

The chain uses TRBV20-1 and TRBJ2-2; D gene unclear. Germline V gene data show CDR1 as DFQATT and CDR2 as SNEGSKA (reference sequence). The length of the CDR3 is 14 residues. V was clipped by 5 bases and J by 0 bases, with 10 bases between them. The CDR3 here is CSAPQIANTGELFF. The CDR3 DNA reads TGCAGTGCTCCTCAGATTGCGAACACCGGGGAGCTGTTTTTT.

The chain couples TRBV7-2 to TRBJ2-3; TRBD2 agrees at 8 bases. The CDR3 is made up of 16 amino acids. J lost 4 bases, V lost 5 bases, and 11 bases had no gene match. In germline, CDR1 is SGHTA, CDR2 FQGNSA. CDR3 nucleotide sequence: TGTGCCAGCAGCCCACAGGCGGGGGGCGGGTCAGATACGCAGTATTTT. Translated: CASSPQAGGGSDTQYF.

The gene calls are TRBV12-5 and TRBJ2-1; 10 nucleotides agree with TRBD1. J was trimmed by 8 bases and V by 2 bases; bases with no gene match: 9. Germline V CDR1 and CDR2: LGHNT, FRNRAP. The CDR3 sequence is 16 residues long. The CDR3 nucleotides are TGTGCTAGTGGTTTGATGCCGGGACAGGGGTTGCATGAGCAGTTCTTC. This codes for CASGLMPGQGLHEQFF.

Remarks on this clonotype: It may be a read error: a sequence one base away is much more abundant. The chain couples TRBV6-6 to TRBJ2-5; D might be TRBD2 (6 bases). The CDR3 is 13 residues long. CDR1 and CDR2 (germline): MNHNY, SVGAGI (reference sequence). CDR3 nucleotide sequence: TGTGTCAGCAGTTACGGGGGTTTTGAGACCCAGTACTTC. This gives the protein CVSSYGGFETQYF.

The rearrangement uses TRBV12-3 or TRBV12-4 and TRBJ2-3; D is possibly TRBD2 (5 bases). V was clipped by 2 bases and J by 4 bases, with 13 bases between them. This CDR3 is built from 15 residues. CDR3 protein: CASSLLGEGADTQYF. DNA of the CDR3: TGTGCCAGCAGTTTATTAGGAGAGGGAGCAGATACGCAGTATTTT.

The CDR3 loop reads CSARDLRGGLAGGPSDTQYF. The CDR3 DNA sequence: TGCAGTGCTAGAGACCTGAGGGGGGGACTAGCGGGGGGGCCTTCGGATACGCAGTATTTT. The rearrangement links TRBV20-1 to TRBJ2-3; 16 bases are shared with TRBD2. V was pared by 0 bases and J by 6 bases, with 15 bases of the junction left unmatched. There are 20 residues in the CDR3. Germline lookup yields CDR1 DFQATT and CDR2 SNEGSKA (reference sequence).

The V call is TRBV7-9, the J call TRBJ2-3, with TRBD2 matching 10 bases. CDR1 SEHNR and CDR2 FQNEAQ come from the germline V gene (reference sequence). V was clipped by 10 bases and J by 0 bases; unmatched bases: 7. The CDR3 contains 15 residues. The CDR3 sequence: CATQLAGISTDTQYF. In DNA form, the CDR3 reads TGTGCCACTCAACTAGCGGGAATTAGCACAGATACGCAGTATTTT. Looking up the rest from reference TRBV7-9 and TRBJ2-3 gives the full variable domain: DTGVSQNPRHKITKRGQNVTFRCDPISEHNRLYWYRQTLGQGPEFLTYFQNEAQLEKSRLLSDRFSAERPKGSFSTLEIQRTEQGDSAMYLCATQLAGISTDTQYFGPGTRLTVL.

As for this clonotype: Just one base apart from a much larger clone, this may be a read error. The chain couples TRBV7-9 to TRBJ2-4; tentatively, D is TRBD2 (5 bases). The tail of the sequence fits TRBJ2-5 better, so the J call may be wrong. The germline V gene has CDR1 SEHNR and CDR2 FQNEAQ (reference sequence). This CDR3 region has 15 residues. CDR3 sequence: CVSSALGVHGETQYF. The DNA for the CDR3 is TGTGTCAGCAGCGCGCTCGGGGTCCATGGGGAGACCCAGTACTTC.

The V gene is TRBV3-1, the J gene TRBJ2-1; 8 bases fit TRBD2. J gave up 5 bases and V 2 bases, and 5 bases lay outside the gene matches. The CDR3 is 15 amino acids. CDR1 is LGHDT and CDR2 is YNNKEL in the germline V gene (reference sequence). CDR3 nucleotides: TGTGCCAGCAGCCAAAGGGGAGCGGGGGACAATGAGCAGTTCTTC. Translating gives CASSQRGAGDNEQFF.

In this sample, this clonotype turned up a few times. J is TRBJ2-3 and V is TRBV7-3; 10 nucleotides agree with TRBD1. Germline V gives CDR1 SGHTA, CDR2 FQGTGA. The CDR3 has 20 amino acids. The V and J ends lost 1 base and 0 bases, in that order; junction bases with no gene match: 13. In DNA form, the CDR3 reads TGTGCCAGCAGCTTAAATCCCTCGACAGGGGGCTACTCAAGCACAGATACGCAGTATTTT. Residues: CASSLNPSTGGYSSTDTQYF.

As regards this clonotype: This sequence may be a read error, since a much larger clone differs from it by one base. The rearrangement uses TRBV20-1 and TRBJ1-3; no definite D call. The V end lost 7 bases, the J end lost 0 bases, and 16 bases lay between the germline ends. The CDR3 extends over 15 amino acids. Germline assignment: CDR1 DFQATT and CDR2 SNEGSKA (reference sequence). CDR3 in amino acids: CSVSPISSSGNTIYF. DNA of the CDR3: TGCAGTGTTAGCCCTATTTCCAGCTCTGGAAACACCATATATTTT.

In DNA, the CDR3 is TGTGCCAGCTCGGTAGTTAAGGAATTGAACACTGAAGCTTTCTTT. Encoded protein: CASSVVKELNTEAFF. This rearrangement joins TRBV18 to TRBJ1-1; D is uncertain. The CDR3 contains 15 residues. Germline assignment: CDR1 KGHSH and CDR2 LQKENI. The ends were cut back, 6 bases at V and 0 bases at J, with 14 bases in the middle. Variable domain in full (rest from reference TRBV18 and TRBJ1-1): NAGVMQNPRHLVRRRGQEARLRCSPMKGHSHVYWYRQLPEEGLKFMVYLQKENIIDESGMPKERFSAEFPKEGPSILRIQQVVRGDSAAYFCASSVVKELNTEAFFGQGTRLTVV.

This chain joins TRBV6-1 and TRBJ2-5; possibly TRBD1 for D (6 bases). The DNA end is more similar to TRBJ2-7, so the J call may be wrong. The V gene's germline CDR1 is MNHNS and CDR2 SASEGT. The CDR3 is 15 amino acids. CDR3 sequence reads: CASTKGQGTFHEQYF. The CDR3 DNA reads TGTGCCAGCACCAAGGGTCAGGGGACCTTCCACGAGCAGTACTTC.

The table lists this clonotype with a few counts. The chain joins TRBV7-2 to TRBJ2-7; weak D call: TRBD1 (6 bases). Trimming removed 5 bases from V and 3 bases from J, with 14 bases in between. The germline V gene has CDR1 SGHTA and CDR2 FQGNSA. This CDR3 spans 14 amino acids. The CDR3 loop reads CASSTGQTSYEQYF. CDR3 nucleotides: TGTGCCAGCAGCACGGGACAAACGAGCTACGAGCAGTACTTC.

This chain links TRBV21-1 with TRBJ2-2; TRBD1, the D gene given by the table, was not confirmed from the DNA. TRBV21-1 is given as a pseudogene. CDR3 length equals 17 residues. The CDR3 is CASSTCSDREYTGELFF. The CDR3 DNA is TGTGCCAGCAGCACCTGCTCGGACAGGGAATACACCGGGGAGCTGTTTTTT.

The chain combines TRBV5-1 with TRBJ1-1; 7 nucleotides match TRBD1. V was pared by 1 base and J by 0 bases, with 6 bases of the junction left unmatched. The CDR3 covers 16 residues. CDR1 is SGHRS, CDR2 YFSETQ, per germline. The CDR3 loop reads CASSLSGGQLNTEAFF. The CDR3 bases are TGCGCCAGCAGCTTGTCAGGGGGGCAGTTGAACACTGAAGCTTTCTTT.

A remark on this clonotype: At one end, the junction sequence differs from germline, possibly due to a read error. The chain recombines TRBV12-3 or TRBV12-4 with TRBJ1-2; a possible D gene is TRBD1 (5 bases). The CDR3 spans 12 residues. The CDR3 DNA is TGTGCCAGCAGGCGGGGGAACTATGGCTACATCTTC. Protein product: CASRRGNYGYIF.

A single count supports this clonotype. V and J are TRBV7-9 and TRBJ1-2; the D gene is possibly TRBD1 (6 bases). The germline V gene has CDR1 SEHNR and CDR2 FQNEAQ (reference sequence). The CDR3 extends over 13 amino acids. Trimming removed 6 bases from V and 4 bases from J, with 12 bases in between. CDR3: CASRNRDTYGYTF. The DNA for the CDR3 is TGTGCCAGCAGAAATCGGGACACCTATGGCTACACCTTC.

The gene calls are TRBV20-1 and TRBJ2-6; 9 bases line up with TRBD2. J gave up 2 bases and V 3 bases, and 11 bases lay outside the gene matches. Germline V lookup: CDR1 DFQATT, CDR2 SNEGSKA (reference sequence). CDR3 length: 18 amino acids. The CDR3 bases are TGCAGTGCTAGGGACTTTAGCGGGAGTCGACCTGGGGCCAACGTCCTGACTTTC. Amino acids: CSARDFSGSRPGANVLTF.

This clonotype turned up a few times. V and J are TRBV29-1 and TRBJ2-7; 8 bases match TRBD2. The length of the CDR3 is 12 residues. From germline, CDR1 is SQVTM and CDR2 ANQGSEA. J was trimmed by 4 bases and V by 6 bases; bases with no gene match: 5. The CDR3 coding sequence is TGCAGCGTCTCCGGGGGGGTGTACGAGCAGTACTTC. Amino acids: CSVSGGVYEQYF.